The text below deals with one T cell receptor beta chain. CDR3 length: 13 residues. Germline CDR1 and CDR2: SNHLY and FYNNEI. V was pared by 5 bases and J by 6 bases, with 7 bases of the junction left unmatched. This entry belongs to a study of CD8+ T cells in alopecia areata. RNA extraction was followed by reverse transcription into cDNA, which acted as the sequencing template. Clones were sequenced by immunoSEQ multiplex PCR, and TCRdb holds only the in-frame ones, with some missing. Among fewer than 200,000 clones listed, around three fifths were seen once. Treatment specified: oral pan-JAK inhibitor, 5-10 mg twice daily.

The sample consisted of CD4+ T cells sorted from blood, taken at week 24, from a patient treated with tofacitinib. This clonotype was sampled from a human donor with alopecia areata. The chain is built from TRBV2 and TRBJ2-7; 7 nucleotides line up with TRBD2. CDR3 in DNA: TGTGCCAGCAGTATACTAGCGTCTAGCGAGCAGTACTTC. Amino acid sequence: CASSILASSEQYF.